This T cell receptor beta chain comes out of a study of T-cell memory formation after mild COVID-19. A single record per CDR3 protein comes from TCRdb applying MiXCR to the 5' RACE reads. The sample has some 350,000 distinct CDR3 sequences; 13% are singletons. Note on this clonotype: The antigen remains unidentified.

Study findings and constraints: Whether day 37 second-wave clones are SARS-CoV-2-specific was not confirmed.

The sequence was obtained from a young man who had mild COVID-19 (a few samples of this study predate the infection). Cell type and time point are not known. Material: PBMCs or a T cell subset sorted from them (not recorded which).

The DNA of the CDR3 is TGTGCCAGTAGTCACTCGGGACAGGGGCTCCCTGAAGCTTTCTTT. Protein product: CASSHSGQGLPEAFF. The chain combines TRBV19 with TRBJ1-1, with TRBD1 identical over 10 bases. J was trimmed by 6 bases and V by 5 bases; bases with no gene match: 9. There are 15 residues in the CDR3. Germline V CDR1 and CDR2: LNHDA, SQIVND (reference sequence).